This TCR beta chain is from a study of T cell responses to AZD1222 COVID-19 vaccine. Sequenced by immunoSEQ multiplex PCR; TCRdb stores in-frame clones only, minus some. The sample has under 200,000 clones, 85% to 90% seen once; the top ten hold 2.5% to 3%. Looked up from germline, CDR1 is ENHRY and CDR2 is SYGVKD. V lost 3 bases to trimming and J lost 1 base, with 7 bases between them. The length of the CDR3 is 14 residues. Study findings and constraints: Most donors were white British and more were female, and clonal diversity was possibly underestimated. Spike-specific TCR breadth and depth rose after two AZD1222 doses. Spike was spanned by vaccine-associated CD4 TCRs, with dominance at 160-218 and 743-854.

A remark on this clone: The antigen is undetermined.

The TCR comes from an adult in good health. The specimen comprised peripheral blood, sampled on day 0 of MenACWY control vaccination. The rearrangement joins TRBV10-3 to TRBJ1-3; D unclear. The CDR3 sequence is CAISDQMSGNTIYF. For the CDR3, the DNA is TGTGCCATCAGTGACCAGATGTCTGGAAACACCATATATTTT.